This is a list of T cell receptor beta chains from one sample in a study of blood T cell repertoires in COVID-19. This table comes from immunoSEQ multiplex PCR, and its TCRdb copy is limited to in-frame clones, with some not included. The table has tens of thousands of clones, roughly 89% seen once. The sequenced sample was peripheral blood. The receptors were gathered from a man aged 55 to 70 with acute or convalescent COVID-19. The CDR3 runs from the conserved cysteine through the conserved F or W. A D gene is named only where the DNA matches it firmly. Clone size is given for some rows only: seen once, a few or many times, or a class if the clone is expanded.

d_gene,abundance,v_gene,j_gene,CDR3aa,CDR3nt
NA,few,TRBV30,TRBJ2-1,CAWSLTSNNEQFF,TGTGCCTGGAGCCTAACCTCAAACAATGAGCAGTTCTTC
TRBD1,NA,TRBV3-1/TRBV3-2,TRBJ2-6,CASSQGDRGLYSGANVLTF,TGTGCCAGCAGCCAAGGGGACAGGGGGCTTTACTCTGGGGCCAACGTCCTGACTTTC
NA,NA,TRBV30,TRBJ1-3,CAWSGSTGTGNTIYF,TGTGCCTGGAGTGGTTCCACAGGGACAGGAAACACCATATATTTT
NA,NA,TRBV6-5,TRBJ1-6,CASSYSSPGESPLHF,TGTGCCAGCAGTTACTCGAGCCCCGGGGAATCACCCCTCCACTTT
TRBD1,once,TRBV7-2,TRBJ1-2,CASSLSTGGIGGYTF,TGTGCCAGCAGCCTCTCGACAGGGGGCATCGGTGGCTACACCTTC
NA,NA,TRBV14,TRBJ2-2,CASSQDTPYTGELFF,TGTGCCAGCAGCCAAGACACACCCTACACCGGGGAGCTGTTTTTT
NA,few,TRBV30,TRBJ1-2,CAWSPGGGYTF,TGTGCCTGGAGTCCAGGAGGAGGCTACACCTTC
TRBD2,NA,TRBV28,TRBJ2-1,CASSKNTGTSGGVKYNEQFF,TGTGCCAGCAGTAAAAACACCGGGACTAGCGGGGGGGTTAAGTACAATGAGCAGTTCTTC
TRBD1,NA,TRBV4-1,TRBJ1-2,CASSQEGGTATPLYGYTF,TGCGCCAGCAGCCAAGAAGGGGGGACAGCAACCCCCCTCTATGGCTACACCTTC
TRBD1,NA,TRBV6-6,TRBJ1-4,CASSRDRGAEKLFF,TGTGCCAGCAGCCGGGACAGGGGTGCTGAAAAACTGTTTTTT
TRBD1,few,TRBV2,TRBJ1-6,CASSPLTGQRHSPLHF,TGTGCCAGCAGCCCCTTAACGGGACAGAGACATTCACCCCTCCACTTT